Shown below are 30 T cell receptor beta chains from a single sample sequenced in a study of T cell repertoires in ileal Crohn's disease. Time point noted: neoterminal ileum biopsy at postoperative endoscopy, about 6 months after surgery. Sequencing was performed with immunoSEQ multiplex PCR; in TCRdb, only in-frame clones are kept and a portion is missing. The sample holds about 60,000 clones, around 90% seen once. Sequenced sample: ileal tissue. The receptors were gathered from an adult with Crohn's disease.

The V gene is TRBV18, the J gene TRBJ1-5, with TRBD1 matching over 8 bases. CDR1 and CDR2 (germline): KGHSH, LQKENI. This CDR3 comprises 15 residues. J gave up 4 bases and V 4 bases, and 6 bases lay outside the gene matches. For the CDR3, the DNA is TGTGCCAGCTCACAACGACAGGGGCCAAATCAGCCCCAGCATTTT. Protein product: CASSQRQGPNQPQHF.

The chain combines TRBV28 with TRBJ2-5; 8 nucleotides align to TRBD1. Germline CDR1 reads MDHEN; CDR2 reads SYDVKM. The CDR3 has 14 amino acids. J lost 4 bases, V lost 9 bases, and 10 bases had no gene match. The chain's CDR3 is CASYGQGRVETQYF. Here the CDR3 DNA reads TGTGCCAGTTATGGACAGGGTCGAGTAGAGACCCAGTACTTC.

This chain links TRBV11-3 with TRBJ2-3, with 11 nucleotides matching TRBD1. Trimming at V came to 4 bases and at J to 4 bases, leaving 4 bases not matched to a gene. Germline values: CDR1 SGHNT, CDR2 YENEEA. The CDR3 has 15 amino acids. The CDR3 DNA reads TGTGCCAGCAGCTCCGGGGACAGGGGGTCAGATACGCAGTATTTT. Protein sequence: CASSSGDRGSDTQYF.

With respect to this clone: Other DNA sequences in the same sample also yield this CDR3. The chain couples TRBV7-6 to TRBJ2-5; 8 nucleotides agree with TRBD2. The CDR3 extends over 14 amino acids. The ends lost 5 bases at V and 3 bases at J; junction bases unmatched: 5. Germline V gives CDR1 SGHVS, CDR2 FNYEAQ. CDR3 in DNA: TGTGCCAGCAGCCCACTCGGGAGGGAAGAGACCCAGTACTTC. This gives the protein CASSPLGREETQYF.

The V and J genes are TRBV5-5 and TRBJ1-3, with 8 bases identical to TRBD1. The CDR3 is 14 residues long. Germline values: CDR1 SGHKS, CDR2 YYEKEE (reference sequence). V lost 5 bases and J lost 9; bases outside the gene matches: 10. The CDR3 DNA is TGTGCCAGCAGTACCCGACAGGGGATGAGCACCATATATTTT. The encoded protein is CASSTRQGMSTIYF. The variable domain in full, completed from reference TRBV5-5 and TRBJ1-3, reads DAGVTQSPTHLIKTRGQQVTLRCSPISGHKSVSWYQQVLGQGPQFIFQYYEKEERGRGNFPDRFSARQFPNYSSELNVNALLLGDSALYLCASSTRQGMSTIYFGEGSWLTVV.

As DNA, the CDR3 is TGTGCCAGCAGCTTTAGCCCCGGACAGGGGGCCCATGGCTACACCTTC. This gives the protein CASSFSPGQGAHGYTF. This chain connects TRBV7-9 to TRBJ1-2; 11 bases line up with TRBD1. Germline V gives CDR1 SEHNR, CDR2 FQNEAQ (reference sequence). Unmatched junction bases numbered 9, after V lost 3 bases and J lost 6 bases. The CDR3 spans 16 residues.

V is TRBV28 and J is TRBJ1-2; maybe TRBD1 (6 bases). CDR3 length: 13 amino acids. V was pared by 2 bases and J by 8 bases, with 12 bases between. The germline V gene encodes CDR1 MDHEN and CDR2 SYDVKM. CDR3: CASSLGQRKGYTF. CDR3 in DNA: TGTGCCAGCAGTTTAGGACAGCGTAAGGGCTACACCTTC.

V gene TRBV30 combines with J gene TRBJ1-2; the D gene is possibly TRBD1 (6 bases). Trimming left V 6 bases short and J 4 bases short, with 9 bases between. Germline CDR1 and CDR2: GTSNPN and SVGIG (reference sequence). The CDR3 covers 11 residues. The CDR3 DNA reads TGTGCCTGCATGACAGGCTATGGCTACACCTTC. Encoded protein: CACMTGYGYTF. Complete variable domain (other parts from reference TRBV30 and TRBJ1-2): SQTIHQWPATLVQPVGSPLSLECTVEGTSNPNLYWYRQAAGRGLQLLFYSVGIGQISSEVPQNLSASRPQDRQFILSSKKLLLSDSGFYLCACMTGYGYTFGSGTRLTVV.

V and J are TRBV28 and TRBJ1-2; a possible D gene is TRBD1 (6 bases). The CDR3 loop spans 12 amino acids. Per the germline V gene, CDR1 is MDHEN and CDR2 is SYDVKM. The CDR3 region is CAYNRAGYGYTF. Written as DNA, the CDR3 is TGTGCATACAACAGGGCGGGCTATGGCTACACCTTC.

This chain joins TRBV15 and TRBJ2-3, with a tentative D call TRBD2 (7 bases). CDR1 and CDR2 (germline): LNHNV, YYDKDF (reference sequence). CDR3 length: 16 amino acids. With 1 base removed from V and 4 bases from J, the gap between germline ends came to 15 bases. The chain's CDR3 is CATSRVGGQGADTQYF. The CDR3 nucleotides read TGTGCCACCAGCAGAGTGGGGGGGCAGGGAGCAGATACGCAGTATTTT.

The J gene is TRBJ2-3, the V gene TRBV4-3; 7 positions agree with TRBD1. J lost 4 bases, V lost 3 bases, and 7 bases had no gene match. Germline lookup yields CDR1 LGHNA and CDR2 YSLEER. CDR3 length: 15 residues. The CDR3 loop is CASSQETGRADTQYF. CDR3 coding DNA: TGCGCCAGCAGCCAGGAGACAGGGAGAGCAGATACGCAGTATTTT.

V and J are TRBV6-1 and TRBJ1-1; D perhaps matches TRBD1 (5 bases). V lost 11 bases, J lost 2 bases, and 15 bases lay in between. The V gene's germline CDR1 is MNHNS and CDR2 SASEGT. The CDR3 spans 13 residues. The CDR3 sequence is CAVVQQVNTEAFF. The CDR3 DNA is TGTGCCGTCGTACAACAGGTTAACACTGAAGCTTTCTTT.

The rearrangement joins TRBV5-6 to TRBJ1-2, with 9 bases identical to TRBD1. CDR1 SGHDT and CDR2 YYEEEE come from the germline V gene. V lost 4 bases to trimming and J lost 4 bases; unmatched junction nucleotides: 8. This CDR3 has 15 amino acids. The CDR3 loop reads CASSTGTGSIYGYTF. CDR3 DNA sequence: TGTGCCAGCAGCACTGGGACAGGGTCTATCTATGGCTACACCTTC.

The chain combines TRBV5-4 with TRBJ1-2; TRBD1 is a possible D gene (5 bases). CDR1 and CDR2 from the germline V gene are SGHNT and YYREEE (reference sequence). V dropped 4 bases and J dropped 8 bases, with 18 bases sitting between them. The CDR3 totals 14 residues. The CDR3 DNA is TGTGCCAGCAGCCCTGGACAAATTACCACCGGCTACACCTTC. This gives the protein CASSPGQITTGYTF.

J is TRBJ2-2 and V is TRBV28; 11 positions match TRBD2. The CDR3 spans 16 residues. The junction had 3 bases not matched to a gene; V was cut back by 3 bases and J by 3 bases. In germline, CDR1 is MDHEN, CDR2 SYDVKM. DNA for the CDR3: TGTGCCAGCAGTTTGATACTAGCGGGAGACACCGGGGAGCTGTTTTTT. This gives the protein CASSLILAGDTGELFF. Combining the CDR3 with reference TRBV28 and TRBJ2-2 gives the whole variable domain DVKVTQSSRYLVKRTGEKVFLECVQDMDHENMFWYRQDPGLGLRLIYFSYDVKMKEKGDIPEGYSVSREKKERFSLILESASTNQTSMYLCASSLILAGDTGELFFGEGSRLTVL.

The chain recombines TRBV5-4 with TRBJ2-7, with 10 positions matching TRBD1. CDR1 and CDR2 (germline): SGHNT, YYREEE (reference sequence). The CDR3 covers 14 residues. The V segment lost 4 bases and the J segment 2 bases; nucleotides outside the gene matches: 3. CDR3 sequence: CASSPGTGAYEQYF. CDR3 nucleotides: TGTGCCAGCAGCCCCGGGACAGGGGCCTACGAGCAGTACTTC.

V usage is TRBV5-1 and J usage is TRBJ2-2; D might be TRBD1 (6 bases). The CDR3 contains 16 residues. The V end lost 2 bases, the J end lost 0 bases, and 11 bases lay between the germline ends. Germline V gene lookup returns CDR1 SGHRS and CDR2 YFSETQ. For the CDR3, the DNA is TGCGCCAGCAGCTTTTTGGACAGTTCGAACACCGGGGAGCTGTTTTTT. Its translation: CASSFLDSSNTGELFF.

This clone was counted a few times. This sequence joins TRBV15 and TRBJ1-5; 11 bases agree with TRBD1. This CDR3 comprises 17 residues. V trimming: 3 bases; J trimming: 3 bases; junction bases outside the gene matches: 7. Germline CDR1 LNHNV, CDR2 YYDKDF (reference sequence). CDR3 region: CATSSGQGAQVNQPQHF. The DNA of the CDR3 is TGTGCCACCAGCAGCGGACAGGGGGCTCAGGTCAATCAGCCCCAGCATTTT.

This chain links TRBV18 with TRBJ1-2; possible D gene TRBD1, 6 bases. Germline V gives CDR1 KGHSH, CDR2 LQKENI. The V end was cut by 3 bases, the J end by 8 bases, with 13 bases between. The CDR3 loop spans 13 amino acids. For the CDR3, the DNA is TGTGCCAGCTCACCGGACAGCCGAGAGGGCTACACCTTC. Translation: CASSPDSREGYTF. Together with reference TRBV18 and TRBJ1-2, the CDR3 gives the full variable domain: NAGVMQNPRHLVRRRGQEARLRCSPMKGHSHVYWYRQLPEEGLKFMVYLQKENIIDESGMPKERFSAEFPKEGPSILRIQQVVRGDSAAYFCASSPDSREGYTFGSGTRLTVV.

This chain joins TRBV5-1 and TRBJ2-1; 11 bases agree with TRBD1. Germline CDR1 is SGHRS and CDR2 is YFSETQ. Trimming removed 4 bases from V and 9 bases from J; junction bases left unmatched: 9. The CDR3 has 15 amino acids. CDR3: CASSPPGQGDSEQFF. CDR3 bases: TGCGCCAGCAGCCCACCGGGACAGGGGGATAGTGAGCAGTTCTTC.

V usage is TRBV27 and J usage is TRBJ2-1, with 11 bases that match TRBD1. Trimming at V came to 5 bases and at J to 6 bases, leaving 9 bases not matched to a gene. CDR3 length equals 16 residues. Germline V gives CDR1 MNHEY, CDR2 SMNVEV (reference sequence). For the CDR3, the DNA is TGTGCCAGCAGTAGACGTATAGGGACAGGGGGCAATGAGCAGTTCTTC. Its translation is CASSRRIGTGGNEQFF.

V usage is TRBV19 and J usage is TRBJ1-5; no clear D gene. Germline V gives CDR1 LNHDA, CDR2 SQIVND (reference sequence). Trimming removed 0 bases at V and 6 bases at J, with 6 bases between. The CDR3 length is 13 residues. The CDR3 DNA follows: TGTGCCAGTAGTATAGATGGAGGTCAGCCCCAGCATTTT. Amino acid sequence: CASSIDGGQPQHF.

The rearrangement links TRBV9 to TRBJ2-3, with D tentatively TRBD2 (5 bases). Germline V gene data show CDR1 as SGDLS and CDR2 as YYNGEE. CDR3 length: 16 amino acids. Trimming took 0 bases from V and 2 from J, leaving 13 bases between them. CDR3 DNA: TGTGCCAGCAGCGTAGGAGGACGGGGATTCACAGATACGCAGTATTTT. Amino acids: CASSVGGRGFTDTQYF.

CDR3 residues: CATGLGRGELFF. In DNA, the CDR3 is TGTGCCACCGGACTAGGGCGCGGGGAGCTGTTTTTT. The chain employs TRBV6-5 and TRBJ2-2; TRBD2 matches 7 bases. The V gene end was trimmed by 10 bases and the J gene end by 7 bases; junction bases not matched to a gene: 6. CDR1 and CDR2 (germline): MNHEY, SVGAGI. The CDR3 has 12 amino acids.

The chain combines TRBV4-2 with TRBJ1-3; D is ambiguous. CDR1 and CDR2 (germline): LGHNA, YNFKEQ. The V and J ends lost 0 bases and 4 bases respectively, with 16 bases between them. The CDR3 runs to 17 residues. DNA for the CDR3: TGTGCCAGCAGCCAAGATCTTCCTAGCTCGGGGGGAAACACCATATATTTT. This codes for CASSQDLPSSGGNTIYF.

This chain uses TRBV28 with TRBJ1-4; D possibly corresponds to TRBD1 (6 bases). V shed 6 bases and J shed 9 bases, with 14 bases lying between them. Germline values: CDR1 MDHEN, CDR2 SYDVKM. This CDR3 has 13 amino acids. CDR3 in amino acids: CASSTRGQQKLFF. The CDR3 region has the DNA TGTGCCAGCAGCACGCGCGGACAGCAAAAACTGTTTTTT.

The table lists this clone with a few counts. This sequence joins TRBV18 and TRBJ1-1; D gene ambiguous. Between the trimmed V and J ends, which lost 2 bases and 5 bases, there was a span of 15 bases. The CDR3 consists of 15 residues. Germline CDR1 and CDR2: KGHSH and LQKENI. CDR3 nucleotide sequence: TGTGCCAGCTCACCAAGGGAAGGGAGTCGGACTGAAGCTTTCTTT. Its translation: CASSPREGSRTEAFF. Full variable domain (rest looked up from reference TRBV18 and TRBJ1-1): NAGVMQNPRHLVRRRGQEARLRCSPMKGHSHVYWYRQLPEEGLKFMVYLQKENIIDESGMPKERFSAEFPKEGPSILRIQQVVRGDSAAYFCASSPREGSRTEAFFGQGTRLTVV.

The rearrangement uses TRBV19 and TRBJ1-2, with TRBD1 as a possible D gene (6 bases). From germline, CDR1 is LNHDA and CDR2 SQIVND (reference sequence). Trimming left V 5 bases short and J 8 bases short, with 24 bases between. This CDR3 has 16 amino acids. The chain's CDR3 is CASSGRTGLDQGGYTF. The CDR3 coding sequence is TGTGCCAGTAGTGGACGCACAGGGTTGGATCAGGGAGGCTACACCTTC.

V and J are TRBV11-3 and TRBJ2-1; 10 nucleotides agree with TRBD2. This CDR3 comprises 15 residues. V shed 1 base, J shed 5 bases, and the junction held 2 bases outside the gene matches. Germline assignment: CDR1 SGHNT and CDR2 YENEEA. This CDR3 reads CASSLVLAGHNEQFF. The CDR3 bases are TGTGCCAGCAGCTTAGTACTAGCGGGACACAATGAGCAGTTCTTC.

The J gene is TRBJ2-7, the V gene TRBV9; tentatively, D is TRBD1 (5 bases). Trimming removed 3 bases at V and 3 bases at J, with 10 bases between. The CDR3 runs to 13 residues. The germline V gene encodes CDR1 SGDLS and CDR2 YYNGEE. CDR3 coding DNA: TGTGCCAGCAGCGAGGACATCAACTACGAGCAGTACTTC. Translation: CASSEDINYEQYF. Drawing the rest from reference TRBV9 and TRBJ2-7, the complete variable domain is DSGVTQTPKHLITATGQRVTLRCSPRSGDLSVYWYQQSLDQGLQFLIQYYNGEERAKGNILERFSAQQFPDLHSELNLSSLELGDSALYFCASSEDINYEQYFGPGTRLTVT.